This T cell receptor beta chain stems from a study of metastatic and nonmetastatic thyroid tumors. Each patient came to thyroid surgery without any prior treatment (of any kind). CDR3 length equals 15 residues. V trimming: 4 bases; J trimming: 9 bases; junction bases outside the gene matches: 13. Germline CDR1 and CDR2: DFQATT and SNEGSKA (reference sequence). TCRdb re-clonotyped the PCR reads through MiXCR. The sample gives 20,000 to 25,000 clones, around 20% of which show up once; 25% to 30% is in the top ten. The sample comprised blood. The chain combines TRBV20-1 with TRBJ2-1, with TRBD1 matching over 9 bases. This TCR was recovered from a female donor with papillary thyroid cancer or a benign thyroid nodule (not recorded which). Some clones in this sample may be carry-over from other donors' samples. CDR3 in amino acids: CSAMPAGTGRPEQFF. In DNA form, the CDR3 reads TGCAGTGCTATGCCAGCCGGGACAGGGAGACCTGAGCAGTTCTTC.